This entry describes one T cell receptor beta chain. Its antigen is currently unknown. This sample is part of a study of T-cell reconstitution after alpha-beta-depleted transplantation in children. Study-level findings and limits: Newly made T cells mostly supplied T-cell counts and diversity one year after transplant. About two months after transplant, alpha-beta T cells reportedly came from several hundred expanded graft clones. Some patients' high day-60 TCRbeta diversity was traced to surviving recipient T cells and thymic progenitors.

Unique molecular identifiers were incorporated when the TCRbeta library was constructed. One entry per CDR3 protein results from TCRdb running MiXCR on the PCR reads. The sample contains about 77,000 distinct CDR3 sequences, around a sixth of which appear only once. Germline lookup yields CDR1 SGHNT and CDR2 YYREEE (reference sequence). This CDR3 region has 16 residues. V was trimmed by 4 bases and J by 0 bases, leaving 14 bases between them. This chain uses TRBV5-4 with TRBJ2-4, with D tentatively TRBD2 (6 bases). The starting material was PBMCs, mostly from graft donor cells, obtained 360 days after TCRalphabeta/CD19-depleted stem cell transplant. The clonotype comes from a male patient aged 2 to 10 who had a stem cell transplant for acute lymphoblastic leukemia, so the T cells may come from the graft donor. The DNA for the CDR3 is TGTGCCAGCAGCAGAAGTGGACTACTAGCCAAAAACATTCAGTACTTC. It translates to CASSRSGLLAKNIQYF.